This record looks at one T cell receptor (beta chain) sequence and its context. It has no known antigen specificity. Base qualities are not at hand, and no much larger clone is one base apart. The sample is drawn from a study of cytomegalovirus exposure and HLA in healthy donors (dated by TCRdb to about 2017). As for the study more broadly: The roughly 700 repertoires of the first cohort and the roughly 110 validation repertoires were produced on the same platform, according to a later analysis. The study was designed to test whether signatures of past pathogen exposure could be identified by cataloging public T cell receptors. A separate validation cohort of over a hundred different subjects was used in addition to the approximately 640-subject first cohort. High-throughput TCR immunosequencing, statistical association of individual TCRs with disease status, and machine learning were combined to predict cytomegalovirus infection status.

Counted from cysteine to phenylalanine, this CDR3 has 12 amino acids. Just CDR3 DNA is preserved here, 36 bases in frame from base 1. The germline V gene encodes CDR1 SGHAT and CDR2 FQNNGV. Trimming costs V 5 bases and J 10 bases, and their ends lie 14 bases apart. The study at large found these results: Of the cluster scores, 85% to 95% were above 0 in a later analysis, which found that TCRs clustered in the first cohort also tended to co-occur in the 95 to 150 validation repertoires. The authors suggested that the approach could potentially be extended to other disease states and immunological phenotypes. A total of around 150 TCR beta chains were listed by the study as associated with cytomegalovirus. All 120 or so repertoires were used to score co-occurrence in the validation cohort in a later analysis, because that analysis had no HLA typing for the cohort. Most TCR sequences were seen in very few donors, while some public TCRs were found in many individuals. In vitro tests confirmed that a few of the cytomegalovirus-associated TCR beta chains recognize cytomegalovirus antigens. Cytomegalovirus status was reported to be diagnosed by the classifier with high specificity and sensitivity in both the original and validation cohorts.

Library preparation employed the immunoSEQ multiplex PCR assay. Concerning the study's data processing: A statistical classification framework was developed to diagnose cytomegalovirus status using the catalog of TCR beta chain sequences. Held by TCRdb, this immuneACCESS table contains in-frame sequences only and omits some clones. Under half of the omission traces to an unresolved V gene where checked; the cause of the rest is unknown. V and J calls plus clone size are reproduced from that table; the DNA served to infer D and trimming. The sample records about 60,000 clones, 90% to 95% of which are singletons. Roughly 6% of the sample lies in the top ten. The donors belonged to the validation cohort of about 120 subjects, which was separate from the approximately 660-subject first cohort.

Sequenced sample: PBMCs. The chain couples TRBV11-2 to TRBJ1-2; the D gene is perhaps TRBD1, from 5 matching bases. The receptor was isolated from a woman aged 18-29 years in good health and CMV-seronegative. The CDR3: CASSPNQGIYTF. The DNA is as follows: TGTGCCAGCAGCCCGAATCAGGGAATCTACACCTTC.